Below, 17 T cell receptor beta chains from the same sample are listed, as sequenced in a study of CD8+CD57+ T cells in acquired aplastic anemia. Using genomic DNA as the template, TCR beta VDJ and CDR3 profiling was carried out. TCRdb reprocessed the reads with MiXCR, giving one entry per CDR3 protein. In the table there are about 220,000 distinct CDR3 sequences, about 37% of which are singletons. The sequenced sample consisted of sorted CD4+, CD8+, or CD8+CD57+ T cells (not recorded which) from PBMCs. The receptors were sampled from a human donor in good health, serving as a control.

This clonotype came up many times. This rearrangement joins TRBV20-1 to TRBJ2-5; D may be TRBD1 (5 bases). Germline V lookup: CDR1 DFQATT, CDR2 SNEGSKA (reference sequence). The CDR3 contains 12 residues. The V end was cut by 6 bases, the J end by 7 bases, with 15 bases between. The CDR3 here is CSAMTGQGTQYF. The CDR3 nucleotides are TGCAGTGCGATGACTGGGCAGGGGACCCAGTACTTC.

This clonotype was recorded many times. The J gene is TRBJ1-1, the V gene TRBV7-9; D gene ambiguous. V was pared by 0 bases and J by 4 bases, with 12 bases between. Germline loops: CDR1 SEHNR, CDR2 FQNEAQ (reference sequence). The CDR3 totals 15 residues. The CDR3 region has the DNA TGTGCCAGCAGCTTAGCTCCTGGAGGCGGCACTGAAGCTTTCTTT. This gives the protein CASSLAPGGGTEAFF.

The genes are TRBV15 and TRBJ1-2; TRBD1 might be the D (5 bases). The CDR3 loop spans 17 amino acids. Germline assignment: CDR1 LNHNV and CDR2 YYDKDF (reference sequence). Trimming cost V 0 bases and J 7 bases, with 21 bases left between them. The CDR3 here is CATSRENEAKVRGGYTF. DNA of the CDR3: TGTGCCACCAGCAGAGAAAACGAGGCCAAGGTGAGGGGTGGCTACACCTTC.

The V and J genes are TRBV11-3 and TRBJ1-1; 9 nucleotides match TRBD1. V lost 5 bases, J lost 4 bases, and 14 bases stayed unmatched. The CDR3 spans 17 residues. Germline CDR1 and CDR2: SGHNT and YENEEA. CDR3 in DNA: TGTGCCAGCAGCCCACACGGGGGGACAGGGTCGAGCACTGAAGCTTTCTTT. As protein: CASSPHGGTGSSTEAFF.

In its sample, this clonotype was seen many times. The chain carries TRBV7-9 and TRBJ2-7; 7 bases agree with TRBD1. V lost 1 base and J lost 0; bases outside the gene matches: 3. CDR1 is SEHNR, CDR2 FQNEAQ, per germline (reference sequence). The CDR3 runs to 15 residues. CDR3 bases: TGTGCCAGCAGCTTAGTAGGACAGGCCTCCTACGAGCAGTACTTC. It specifies CASSLVGQASYEQYF.

This rearrangement joins TRBV25-1 to TRBJ2-7; 10 bases line up with TRBD1. The CDR3 runs to 17 residues. CDR1 and CDR2 from the germline V gene are MGHDK and SYGVNS. With V trimmed by 5 bases and J by 2 bases, 12 bases remained unmatched. CDR3 sequence (DNA): TGTGCCAGCAGTTCTAGGACAGGGGGGATCCCCACCTACGAGCAGTACTTC. Protein sequence: CASSSRTGGIPTYEQYF.

The table lists this clonotype with a few counts. This chain joins TRBV20-1 and TRBJ1-1; D is ambiguous. The V end was cut by 6 bases, the J end by 2 bases, with 16 bases between. The V gene's germline CDR1 is DFQATT and CDR2 SNEGSKA (reference sequence). CDR3 length equals 14 residues. This CDR3 is CSAPSLDGNTEAFF. In DNA, the CDR3 is TGCAGTGCCCCATCTTTGGACGGCAACACTGAAGCTTTCTTT.

This clonotype was counted many times. The gene calls are TRBV7-8 and TRBJ2-1; a possible D gene is TRBD1 (6 bases). Deletions cut 4 bases from V and 9 bases from J, with 10 bases between. The CDR3 spans 12 residues. CDR1 and CDR2 (germline): SGHVS, FQNEAQ. DNA of the CDR3: TGTGCCAGCAGCTATCAGGGGTCTGAGCAGTTCTTC. Translated, it gives CASSYQGSEQFF.

This clonotype was seen a few times. This chain links TRBV7-9 with TRBJ2-7; the match to TRBD2 covers 12 bases. The trim removed 5 bases at V and 0 bases at J, leaving 14 bases unmatched. This CDR3 is 19 amino acids long. Germline CDR1 and CDR2: SEHNR and FQNEAQ (reference sequence). CDR3 sequence: CASSPDAGTSGFSSYEQYF. The CDR3 DNA sequence: TGTGCCAGCAGCCCGGATGCGGGGACTAGCGGGTTTAGCTCCTACGAGCAGTACTTC.

This clonotype occurred many times. This rearrangement joins TRBV20-1 to TRBJ1-1; D remains unclear. The CDR3 contains 13 residues. Per the germline V gene, CDR1 is DFQATT and CDR2 is SNEGSKA (reference sequence). The ends were cut back, 2 bases at V and 5 bases at J, with 12 bases in the middle. CDR3 DNA sequence: TGCAGTGCTAGAATTCTTGGAGGAACTGAAGCTTTCTTT. Translated, it gives CSARILGGTEAFF.

This clonotype came up many times. CDR3 region: CASSTLGGGAEAFF. The DNA for the CDR3 is TGTGCCAGTAGTACCCTTGGCGGGGGGGCTGAAGCTTTCTTT. The chain joins TRBV19 to TRBJ1-1, with D tentatively TRBD1 (5 bases). V shed 4 bases and J shed 6 bases, with 15 bases lying between them. Germline V CDR1 and CDR2: LNHDA, SQIVND (reference sequence). The CDR3 is 14 amino acids. The full variable domain, with the rest looked up from reference TRBV19 and TRBJ1-1, is DGGITQSPKYLFRKEGQNVTLSCEQNLNHDAMYWYRQDPGQGLRLIYYSQIVNDFQKGDIAEGYSVSREKKESFPLTVTSAQKNPTAFYLCASSTLGGGAEAFFGQGTRLTVV.

This clonotype showed up many times. V usage is TRBV2 and J usage is TRBJ2-5; 14 bases agree with TRBD2. V lost 5 bases to trimming and J lost 5 bases; unmatched junction nucleotides: 16. The CDR3 is 19 residues long. The germline V gene encodes CDR1 SNHLY and CDR2 FYNNEI. CDR3 region: CASSSPRLTSGGASETQYF. Written as DNA, the CDR3 is TGTGCCAGCAGTTCCCCAAGGTTGACTAGCGGGGGGGCTAGTGAGACCCAGTACTTC.

The sample holds many counts of this clonotype. V and J are TRBV20-1 and TRBJ2-1; possible D gene TRBD1, 5 bases. This CDR3 has 13 residues. The V end lost 2 bases, the J end lost 6 bases, and 11 bases lay between the germline ends. Germline CDR1 and CDR2: DFQATT and SNEGSKA (reference sequence). CDR3 DNA: TGCAGTGCTAGACACCCAGGGTCCAATGAGCAGTTCTTC. This gives the protein CSARHPGSNEQFF.

The CDR3, as DNA: TGTGCCAGCAGCACTCAGCGGGGGGGCTACGAGCAGTACTTC. This encodes CASSTQRGGYEQYF. The chain joins TRBV9 to TRBJ2-7; 10 nucleotides agree with TRBD2. V gave up 4 bases and J gave up 3 bases; unmatched junction bases: 4. This CDR3 contains 14 residues. CDR1 SGDLS and CDR2 YYNGEE come from the germline V gene.

V gene TRBV3-1 combines with J gene TRBJ2-1; 8 bases match TRBD2. The V gene end was trimmed by 4 bases and the J gene end by 6 bases; junction bases not matched to a gene: 8. CDR1 and CDR2 (germline): LGHDT, YNNKEL (reference sequence). CDR3 length: 15 residues. The CDR3 DNA reads as TGTGCCAGCAGCCTAGCGGGATTTACCTGCAATGAGCAGTTCTTC. Its translation: CASSLAGFTCNEQFF.

V and J are TRBV4-1 and TRBJ2-4, with 8 bases lining up with TRBD2. V was clipped by 4 bases and J by 0 bases; unmatched bases: 11. CDR1 MGHRA and CDR2 YSYEKL come from the germline V gene. This CDR3 contains 18 residues. DNA of the CDR3: TGCGCCAGCAGCCGAGAACATCGGCGGGAGGTAGCCAAAAACATTCAGTACTTC. Its protein is CASSREHRREVAKNIQYF.

The chain employs TRBV6-1 and TRBJ2-5; possibly TRBD2 for D (6 bases). Germline CDR1 is MNHNS and CDR2 is SASEGT. V was pared by 5 bases and J by 2 bases, with 9 bases between. CDR3 length equals 13 residues. The CDR3 coding sequence is TGTGCCAGCAGTAGGACTATGCAAGAGACCCAGTACTTC. It translates to CASSRTMQETQYF.